This T cell receptor (beta chain) was sequenced for a study of tumor-infiltrating lymphocytes in localized non-small cell lung cancer. Looking at the study overall: Some samples were collected after neoadjuvant chemotherapy; smokers, never-smokers and several histologies were included.

Study-level findings and limits: Tumor T-cell fraction was not associated with recurrence-free survival. Not all patients were TCR sequenced, owing to tissue quantity.

A remark on this clone: Its antigen is not identified.

The CDR3 length is 15 residues. The V gene's germline CDR1 is LNHDA and CDR2 SQIVND (reference sequence). Trimming took off 8 bases at V and 6 bases at J, with 20 bases between the two ends. Here immunoSEQ multiplex PCR was the method, and the copy in TCRdb shows in-frame clones only, minus some. The sample comprises 10,000 to 15,000 clones, under 90% of which are singletons, and under 9.5% rests with the top ten. This clonotype was sampled from a human donor with non-small cell lung cancer. The sample consisted of lung tumor tissue. The chain has TRBV19 and TRBJ2-1; TRBD2 is a possible D gene (6 bases). The DNA of the CDR3 is TGTGCCAGTTCCCCTCTAGCGCGTGGAGGCAATGAGCAGTTCTTC. The encoded protein is CASSPLARGGNEQFF.